This T cell receptor beta chain is drawn from a study of CD8+CD57+ T cells in acquired aplastic anemia. About this clonotype: Mismatch with germline at one junction end may stem from a read error.

The germline CDR1 and CDR2 sequences are GTSNPN and SVGIG (reference sequence). The CDR3 sequence is 16 residues long. The use of genomic DNA as template underpinned the TCR beta VDJ and CDR3 profiling. MiXCR, applied by TCRdb to the reads, yields one record per CDR3 protein. The table lists about 400,000 distinct CDR3 sequences, about two thirds of them singletons, with 3% to 5% in the top ten. The sample was sorted CD4+, CD8+, or CD8+CD57+ T cells (not recorded which) from PBMCs. The chain links TRBV30 to TRBJ1-2; D call uncertain. The receptor was isolated from a human donor in good health, serving as a control. The CDR3 nucleotides read TGTGCCTGGCGTGTACCAAGGGCCCAGTCCTACTATGGCTACACCTTC. Translated: CAWRVPRAQSYYGYTF.